The 9 T cell receptor beta chains in this list originate from one sample, sequenced in a study of shared clonotypes between healthy human individuals. Generated by immunoSEQ multiplex PCR, the TCRdb table keeps only in-frame clones and is missing some. The data show approximately 2.1 million clones, more than 80% seen once. The sample comprised naive CD4+ T cells from PBMCs. Subset in this sample: CD45RA+ positively selected. The origin of the receptors is a young man in good health. Some clones in this sample may be carry-over from other donors' samples.

The V and J genes are TRBV18 and TRBJ2-3; the match to TRBD2 covers 7 bases. Germline CDR1 and CDR2: KGHSH and LQKENI. The V and J ends lost 0 bases and 1 base, in that order; junction bases with no gene match: 4. This CDR3 has 16 amino acids. CDR3 sequence: CASSPPVAGGTDTQYF. Written as DNA, the CDR3 is TGTGCCAGCTCACCACCGGTTGCGGGGGGCACAGATACGCAGTATTTT.

V gene TRBV28 combines with J gene TRBJ1-5; 8 bases fit TRBD1. Germline V gene lookup returns CDR1 MDHEN and CDR2 SYDVKM. With V trimmed by 3 bases and J by 1 base, 5 bases remained unmatched. The CDR3 is 16 amino acids. The CDR3 bases are TGTGCCAGCAGTTTGCGGACAGGGTGGAGCAATCAGCCCCAGCATTTT. This encodes CASSLRTGWSNQPQHF.

The J gene is TRBJ1-3, the V gene TRBV7-6, with D uncertain. The germline V gene has CDR1 SGHVS and CDR2 FNYEAQ. This CDR3 comprises 15 residues. The ends were cut back, 5 bases at V and 1 base at J, with 12 bases in the middle. This chain's CDR3 is CASSPQERSGNTIYF. For the CDR3, the DNA is TGTGCCAGCAGCCCGCAGGAGCGATCTGGAAACACCATATATTTT. Looking up the rest from reference TRBV7-6 and TRBJ1-3 gives the full variable domain: GAGVSQSPRYKVTKRGQDVALRCDPISGHVSLYWYRQALGQGPEFLTYFNYEAQQDKSGLPNDRFSAERPEGSISTLTIQRTEQRDSAMYRCASSPQERSGNTIYFGEGSWLTVV.

The rearrangement uses TRBV19 and TRBJ2-1, with 9 bases lining up with TRBD2. The length of the CDR3 is 16 residues. Per germline, CDR1 LNHDA and CDR2 SQIVND (reference sequence). The V and J ends lost 6 bases and 0 bases, in that order; junction bases with no gene match: 6. CDR3 sequence reads: CASRSLAGSSYNEQFF. CDR3 in DNA: TGTGCCAGTAGGAGTCTAGCGGGAAGCTCCTACAATGAGCAGTTCTTC.

The rearrangement links TRBV19 to TRBJ2-5; 13 bases match TRBD2. Germline CDR1 reads LNHDA; CDR2 reads SQIVND (reference sequence). V was pared by 1 base and J by 5 bases, with 7 bases of the junction left unmatched. The CDR3 has 17 residues. The DNA of the CDR3 is TGTGCCAGTAGTATAGGAAGGACTAGCGGGAGCGGGGAGACCCAGTACTTC. Amino acid sequence: CASSIGRTSGSGETQYF.

V and J are TRBV21-1 and TRBJ2-3; the table names TRBD2, a call not compared with the DNA. TRBV21-1 is assigned pseudogene status. The CDR3 contains 16 residues. The chain's CDR3 is CASSKPPISGTDTQYF. The CDR3 DNA is TGTGCCAGCAGCAAACCCCCGATTAGTGGCACAGATACGCAGTATTTT.

The rearrangement links TRBV4-3 to TRBJ2-1; D is possibly TRBD2 (6 bases). Germline V gene sequence: CDR1 LGHNA, CDR2 YSLEER. CDR3 length: 15 residues. The V and J ends lost 1 base and 3 bases respectively, with 10 bases between them. This CDR3 reads CASSQGVADYNEQFF. Written as DNA, the CDR3 is TGCGCCAGCAGCCAAGGGGTAGCGGACTACAATGAGCAGTTCTTC.

The V call is TRBV9, the J call TRBJ2-1, with D possibly TRBD2 on 5 matching bases. CDR3 length: 13 amino acids. The germline V and J ends were trimmed by 7 bases and 2 bases, with 10 bases remaining between them. The germline V gene has CDR1 SGDLS and CDR2 YYNGEE. In DNA, the CDR3 is TGTGCCAGCGCGGGCCGACCCTACAATGAGCAGTTCTTC. This codes for CASAGRPYNEQFF.

This sequence joins TRBV5-4 and TRBJ2-3; perhaps TRBD2 as D (6 bases). Trimming removed 0 bases from V and 6 bases from J, with 11 bases in between. The CDR3 length is 14 residues. Per germline, CDR1 SGHNT and CDR2 YYREEE (reference sequence). The DNA for the CDR3 is TGTGCCAGCAGCTTGGCTCGGGAGTCGGATACGCAGTATTTT. It yields the protein CASSLARESDTQYF.